Presented here are 14 T cell receptor beta chains from one specimen sequenced in a study of cytomegalovirus exposure and HLA in healthy donors. PCR involved 60 Vbeta and 13 Jbeta primers. TCRdb keeps only in-frame clones here, not all; method: immunoSEQ multiplex PCR. The data contain under 250,000 clones, roughly 85% of them singletons. The sample consisted of PBMCs. These receptors all stem from a woman in her forties or fifties in good health and CMV-seronegative.

The genes are TRBV10-1 and TRBJ2-1, with 11 bases that match TRBD2. CDR1 WNHNN and CDR2 SYGVQD come from the germline V gene (reference sequence). CDR3 size: 16 residues. The J segment lost 3 bases and the V segment lost 5 bases, leaving 6 bases of the junction unmatched. CDR3 nucleotides: TGCGCCAGCAGTCAAGGGACTAGCGGAGACTACAATGAGCAGTTCTTC. The encoded protein is CASSQGTSGDYNEQFF.

This chain links TRBV19 with TRBJ2-3; D perhaps matches TRBD1 (7 bases). CDR1 and CDR2 (germline): LNHDA, SQIVND (reference sequence). V lost 3 bases and J lost 6, with 16 bases in between. The CDR3 runs to 15 residues. The CDR3 spells CASSIGRGGGDTQYF. In nucleotides, the CDR3 is TGTGCCAGTAGTATCGGCCGTGGAGGGGGCGATACGCAGTATTTT.

This clone is a singleton in its sample. The rearrangement links TRBV25-1 to TRBJ1-4; D may be TRBD1 (6 bases). The CDR3 extends over 13 amino acids. The germline V gene encodes CDR1 MGHDK and CDR2 SYGVNS. V shed 5 bases and J shed 7 bases, with 11 bases lying between them. CDR3 in DNA: TGTGCCAGCAGTAACAGGGTGGGTGAAAAACTGTTTTTT. Its translation is CASSNRVGEKLFF.

The chain is built from TRBV7-9 and TRBJ1-5; D possibly corresponds to TRBD1 (5 bases). This CDR3 has 15 residues. The ends were cut back, 6 bases at V and 3 bases at J, with 15 bases in the middle. The germline gives CDR1 SEHNR, CDR2 FQNEAQ (reference sequence). The CDR3 region is CASSFGDSHNQPQHF. Here the CDR3 DNA reads TGTGCCAGCAGTTTCGGAGACAGCCACAATCAGCCCCAGCATTTT.

V is TRBV5-1 and J is TRBJ2-3, with 10 bases matching TRBD2. Germline trimming cut 5 bases from V and 5 bases from J; bases unmatched to any gene: 11. In germline, CDR1 is SGHRS, CDR2 YFSETQ. This CDR3 contains 16 residues. Here the CDR3 reads CASRITAGGRGDTQYF. The CDR3 nucleotides read TGCGCCAGCAGAATCACAGCGGGAGGGCGAGGAGATACGCAGTATTTT.

This clone came up a few times. Other nucleotide sequences from this sample produce the same CDR3. The V gene is TRBV18, the J gene TRBJ2-1; 12 bases agree with TRBD2. V was pared by 6 bases and J by 5 bases, with 5 bases of the junction left unmatched. Germline CDR1 and CDR2: KGHSH and LQKENI. The CDR3 is 15 residues long. This CDR3 reads CASSQRTSGNNEQFF. The CDR3 coding sequence is TGTGCCAGCTCCCAGCGGACTAGCGGGAACAATGAGCAGTTCTTC.

The V gene is TRBV7-9, the J gene TRBJ1-1; no clear D gene. V shed 1 base and J shed 1 base, with 7 bases lying between them. The CDR3 is 14 residues long. CDR1 and CDR2 (germline): SEHNR, FQNEAQ (reference sequence). The CDR3 sequence is CASSLDRRNTEAFF. For the CDR3, the DNA is TGTGCCAGCAGCTTAGACAGAAGGAACACTGAAGCTTTCTTT.

The V and J genes are TRBV4-3 and TRBJ2-2; 10 bases agree with TRBD2. The CDR3 has 16 residues. Germline CDR1 reads LGHNA; CDR2 reads YSLEER. Losses at the gene ends were 3 bases for V and 2 bases for J; bases not matched to a gene: 3. The CDR3 region is CASSHGTSDNTGELFF. The CDR3 DNA reads TGCGCCAGCAGCCATGGGACTAGCGATAACACCGGGGAGCTGTTTTTT.

The rearrangement joins TRBV7-9 to TRBJ2-7; unclear D gene. The CDR3 contains 15 residues. Germline CDR1 SEHNR, CDR2 FQNEAQ (reference sequence). Trimming cost V 2 bases and J 4 bases, with 15 bases left between them. In nucleotides, the CDR3 is TGTGCCAGCAGCTTAAACAGAGCCTCCTTATACGAGCAGTACTTC. Its protein product is CASSLNRASLYEQYF.

The table lists this clone with a count of one. This rearrangement joins TRBV7-2 to TRBJ1-5; 7 bases align to TRBD1. This CDR3 region has 15 residues. Germline assignment: CDR1 SGHTA and CDR2 FQGNSA. V was pared by 5 bases and J by 4 bases, with 8 bases of the junction left unmatched. DNA of the CDR3: TGTGCCAGCAGCAGAGGACAGGTGGGGAATCAGCCCCAGCATTTT. Protein product: CASSRGQVGNQPQHF.

This rearrangement joins TRBV7-9 to TRBJ1-1; D ambiguous. The CDR3 loop spans 14 amino acids. Germline CDR1 reads SEHNR; CDR2 reads FQNEAQ (reference sequence). V lost 1 base, J lost 1 base, and 7 bases lay in between. In DNA form, the CDR3 reads TGTGCCAGCAGCTTAGTCCAGGAGAACACTGAAGCTTTCTTT. Translating it yields CASSLVQENTEAFF. Looking up the rest from reference TRBV7-9 and TRBJ1-1 gives the full variable domain: DTGVSQNPRHKITKRGQNVTFRCDPISEHNRLYWYRQTLGQGPEFLTYFQNEAQLEKSRLLSDRFSAERPKGSFSTLEIQRTEQGDSAMYLCASSLVQENTEAFFGQGTRLTVV.

The chain is built from TRBV7-7 and TRBJ2-2; D may be TRBD1 (6 bases). Looked up from germline, CDR1 is SSHAT and CDR2 is FNYEAQ (reference sequence). This CDR3 is 14 amino acids long. Trimming left V 3 bases short and J 1 base short, with 6 bases between. This CDR3 is CASSLTGNTGELFF. CDR3 in DNA: TGTGCCAGCAGCTTGACAGGGAACACCGGGGAGCTGTTTTTT.

This rearrangement joins TRBV7-8 to TRBJ2-1, with D tentatively TRBD1 (5 bases). Trimming removed 4 bases from V and 6 bases from J, with 10 bases in between. The CDR3 is 13 amino acids. Per germline, CDR1 SGHVS and CDR2 FQNEAQ. This CDR3 reads CASSSYRGNEQFF. CDR3 nucleotides: TGTGCCAGCAGCTCTTATAGGGGCAATGAGCAGTTCTTC.

The rearrangement joins TRBV10-2 to TRBJ2-7, with 7 bases that match TRBD1. The junction had 1 base not matched to a gene; V was cut back by 7 bases and J by 1 base. Germline lookup yields CDR1 WSHSY and CDR2 SAAADI. CDR3 size: 12 residues. The CDR3 protein is CASTGGSYEQYF. As DNA, the CDR3 is TGCGCCAGCACAGGGGGATCCTACGAGCAGTACTTC.